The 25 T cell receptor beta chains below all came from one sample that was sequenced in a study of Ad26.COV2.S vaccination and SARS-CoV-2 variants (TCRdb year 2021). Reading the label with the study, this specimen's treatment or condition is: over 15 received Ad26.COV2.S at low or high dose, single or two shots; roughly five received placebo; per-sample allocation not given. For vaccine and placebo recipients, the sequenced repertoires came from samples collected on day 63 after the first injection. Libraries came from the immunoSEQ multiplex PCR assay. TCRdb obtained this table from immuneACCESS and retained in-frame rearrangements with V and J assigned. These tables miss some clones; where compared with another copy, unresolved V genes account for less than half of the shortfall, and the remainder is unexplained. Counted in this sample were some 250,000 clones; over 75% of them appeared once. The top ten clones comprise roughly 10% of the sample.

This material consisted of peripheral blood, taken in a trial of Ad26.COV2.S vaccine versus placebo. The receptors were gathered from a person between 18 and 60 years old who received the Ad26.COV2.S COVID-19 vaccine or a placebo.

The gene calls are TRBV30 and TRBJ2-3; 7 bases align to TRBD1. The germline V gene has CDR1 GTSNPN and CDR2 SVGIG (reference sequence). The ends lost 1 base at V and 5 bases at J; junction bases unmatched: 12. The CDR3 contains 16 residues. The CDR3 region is CAWSDKSRQGIDTQYF. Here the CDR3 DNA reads TGTGCCTGGAGTGACAAGTCTCGACAGGGAATAGATACGCAGTATTTT.

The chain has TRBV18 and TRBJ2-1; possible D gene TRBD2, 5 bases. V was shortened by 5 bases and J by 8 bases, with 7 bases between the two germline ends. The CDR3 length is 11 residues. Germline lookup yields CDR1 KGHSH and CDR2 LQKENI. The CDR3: CASSKRDEQFF. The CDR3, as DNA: TGTGCCAGCTCAAAGAGGGATGAGCAGTTCTTC.

The CDR3 region has the DNA TGTGCCAGCAGTGAACGAAGCGTTCCCGGGAGCGGGGAGCTGTTTTTT. Translated: CASSERSVPGSGELFF. The J gene is TRBJ2-2, the V gene TRBV6-1; the D gene is possibly TRBD2 (6 bases). CDR1 and CDR2 from the germline V gene are MNHNS and SASEGT. This CDR3 is built from 16 residues. Deletions cut 2 bases from V and 7 bases from J, with 17 bases between.

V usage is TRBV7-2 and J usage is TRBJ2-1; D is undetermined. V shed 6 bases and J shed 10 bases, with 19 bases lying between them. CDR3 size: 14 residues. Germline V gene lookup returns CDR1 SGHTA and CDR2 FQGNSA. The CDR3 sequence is CASSIDRNGREQFF. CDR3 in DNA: TGTGCCAGCAGTATAGACCGGAACGGACGGGAGCAGTTCTTC.

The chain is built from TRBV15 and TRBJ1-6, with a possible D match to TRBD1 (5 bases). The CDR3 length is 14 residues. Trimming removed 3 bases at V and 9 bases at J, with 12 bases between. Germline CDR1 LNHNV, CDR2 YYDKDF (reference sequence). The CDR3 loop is CATSRGGYGSPLHF. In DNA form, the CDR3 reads TGTGCCACCAGCAGGGGGGGATACGGTTCACCCCTCCACTTT.

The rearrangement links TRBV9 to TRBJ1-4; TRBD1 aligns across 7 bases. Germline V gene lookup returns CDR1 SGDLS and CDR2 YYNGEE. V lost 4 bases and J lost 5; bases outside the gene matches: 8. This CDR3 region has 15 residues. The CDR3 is CASSLRQGINEKLFF. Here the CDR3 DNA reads TGTGCCAGCAGCCTCCGACAGGGCATCAATGAAAAACTGTTTTTT.

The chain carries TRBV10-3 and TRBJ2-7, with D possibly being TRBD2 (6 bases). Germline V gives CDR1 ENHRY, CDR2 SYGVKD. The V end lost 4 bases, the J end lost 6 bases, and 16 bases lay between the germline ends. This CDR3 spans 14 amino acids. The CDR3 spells CAISGTTQLGEQYF. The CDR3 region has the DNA TGTGCCATCAGTGGGACTACACAACTGGGCGAGCAGTACTTC.

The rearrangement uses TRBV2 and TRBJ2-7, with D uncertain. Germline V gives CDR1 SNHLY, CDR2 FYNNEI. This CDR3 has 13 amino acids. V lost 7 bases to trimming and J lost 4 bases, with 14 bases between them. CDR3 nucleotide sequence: TGTGCCAGCAACCCGGGTCAGATTTACGAGCAGTACTTC. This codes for CASNPGQIYEQYF. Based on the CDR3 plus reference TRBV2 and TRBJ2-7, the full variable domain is EPEVTQTPSHQVTQMGQEVILRCVPISNHLYFYWYRQILGQKVEFLVSFYNNEISEKSEIFDDQFSVERPDGSNFTLKIRSTKLEDSAMYFCASNPGQIYEQYFGPGTRLTVT.

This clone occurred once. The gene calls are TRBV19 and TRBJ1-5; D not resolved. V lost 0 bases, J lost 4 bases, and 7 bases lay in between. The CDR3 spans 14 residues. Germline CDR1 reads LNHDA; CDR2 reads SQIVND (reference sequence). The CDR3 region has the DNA TGTGCCAGTAGTATAGATAGCCAGAATCAGCCCCAGCATTTT. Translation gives CASSIDSQNQPQHF.

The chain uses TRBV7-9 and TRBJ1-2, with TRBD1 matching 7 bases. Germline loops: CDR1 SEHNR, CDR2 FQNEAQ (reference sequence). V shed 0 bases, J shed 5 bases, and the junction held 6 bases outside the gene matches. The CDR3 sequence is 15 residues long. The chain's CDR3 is CASSLADQGGYGYTF. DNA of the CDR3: TGTGCCAGCAGCTTAGCCGATCAGGGGGGTTATGGCTACACCTTC.

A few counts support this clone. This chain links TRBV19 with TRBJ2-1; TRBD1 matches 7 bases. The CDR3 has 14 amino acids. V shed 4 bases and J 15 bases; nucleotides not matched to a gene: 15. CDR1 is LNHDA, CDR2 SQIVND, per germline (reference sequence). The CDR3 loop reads CASSTVTDRVFAFF. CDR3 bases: TGTGCCAGTAGTACAGTTACCGACAGGGTGTTTGCGTTCTTC. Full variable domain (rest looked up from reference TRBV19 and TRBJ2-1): DGGITQSPKYLFRKEGQNVTLSCEQNLNHDAMYWYRQDPGQGLRLIYYSQIVNDFQKGDIAEGYSVSREKKESFPLTVTSAQKNPTAFYLCASSTVTDRVFAFFGPGTRLTVL.

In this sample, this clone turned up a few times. CDR3 protein: CASSLTSGGLNEQFF. The CDR3 nucleotides read TGCGCCAGCAGCCTGACTAGCGGGGGGCTTAATGAGCAGTTCTTC. The chain is built from TRBV5-1 and TRBJ2-1; the match to TRBD2 covers 13 bases. The CDR3 totals 15 residues. CDR1 and CDR2 from the germline V gene are SGHRS and YFSETQ. Trimming at V came to 4 bases and at J to 7 bases, leaving 5 bases not matched to a gene.

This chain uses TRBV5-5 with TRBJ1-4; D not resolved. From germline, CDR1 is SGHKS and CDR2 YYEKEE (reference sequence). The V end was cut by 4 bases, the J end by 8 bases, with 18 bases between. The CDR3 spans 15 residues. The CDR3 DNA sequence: TGTGCCAGCAGCGGATGGGTGGGAGGGAAAGAAAAACTGTTTTTT. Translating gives CASSGWVGGKEKLFF.

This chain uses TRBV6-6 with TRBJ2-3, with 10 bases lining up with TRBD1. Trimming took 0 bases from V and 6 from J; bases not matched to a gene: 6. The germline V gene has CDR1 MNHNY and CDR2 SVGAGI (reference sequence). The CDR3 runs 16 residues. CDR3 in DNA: TGTGCCAGCAGTTACTCGTCCGGGACAGGGGTGGATACGCAGTATTTT. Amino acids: CASSYSSGTGVDTQYF.

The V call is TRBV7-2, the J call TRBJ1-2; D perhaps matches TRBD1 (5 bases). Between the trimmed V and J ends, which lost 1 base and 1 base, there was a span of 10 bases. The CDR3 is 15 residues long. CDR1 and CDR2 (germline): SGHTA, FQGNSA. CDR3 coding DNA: TGTGCCAGCAGCTTAGGATCCGGACATAACTATGGCTACACCTTC. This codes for CASSLGSGHNYGYTF.

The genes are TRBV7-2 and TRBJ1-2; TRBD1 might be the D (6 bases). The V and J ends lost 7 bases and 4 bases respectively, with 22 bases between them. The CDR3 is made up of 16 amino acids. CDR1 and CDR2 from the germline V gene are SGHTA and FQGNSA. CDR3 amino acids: CASTPRRGALGYGYTF. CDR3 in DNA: TGTGCCAGCACCCCCCGAAGGGGGGCTCTGGGCTATGGCTACACCTTC. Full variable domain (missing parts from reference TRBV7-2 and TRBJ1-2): GAGVSQSPSNKVTEKGKDVELRCDPISGHTALYWYRQSLGQGLEFLIYFQGNSAPDKSGLPSDRFSAERTGGSVSTLTIQRTQQEDSAVYLCASTPRRGALGYGYTFGSGTRLTVV.

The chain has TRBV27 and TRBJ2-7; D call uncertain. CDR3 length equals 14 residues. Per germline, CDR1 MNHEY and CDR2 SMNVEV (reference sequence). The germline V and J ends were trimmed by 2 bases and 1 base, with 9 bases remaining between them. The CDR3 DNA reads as TGTGCCAGCAGTTTAGTGTACAGTTCCTACGAGCAGTACTTC. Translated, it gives CASSLVYSSYEQYF.

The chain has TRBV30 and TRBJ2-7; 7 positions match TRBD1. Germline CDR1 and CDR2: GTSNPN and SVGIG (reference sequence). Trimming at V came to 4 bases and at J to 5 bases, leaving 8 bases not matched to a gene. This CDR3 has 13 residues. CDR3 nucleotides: TGTGCCTGGACCACCGGGACAGTCCACGAGCAGTACTTC. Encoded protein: CAWTTGTVHEQYF.

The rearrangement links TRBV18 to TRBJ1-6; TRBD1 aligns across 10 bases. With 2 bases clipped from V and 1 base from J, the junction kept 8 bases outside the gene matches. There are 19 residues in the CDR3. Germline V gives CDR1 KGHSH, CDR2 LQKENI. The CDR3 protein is CASSPSYRDRGSYNSPLHF. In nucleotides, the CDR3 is TGTGCCAGCTCACCATCCTACCGGGACAGGGGATCCTATAATTCACCCCTCCACTTT.

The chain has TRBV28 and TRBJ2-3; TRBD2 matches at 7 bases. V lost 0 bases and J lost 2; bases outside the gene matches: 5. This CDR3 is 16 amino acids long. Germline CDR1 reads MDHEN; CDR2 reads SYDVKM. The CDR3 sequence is CASSLWVERDTDTQYF. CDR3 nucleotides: TGTGCCAGCAGTTTATGGGTGGAGCGGGACACAGATACGCAGTATTTT. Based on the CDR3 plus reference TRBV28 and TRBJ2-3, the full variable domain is DVKVTQSSRYLVKRTGEKVFLECVQDMDHENMFWYRQDPGLGLRLIYFSYDVKMKEKGDIPEGYSVSREKKERFSLILESASTNQTSMYLCASSLWVERDTDTQYFGPGTRLTVL.

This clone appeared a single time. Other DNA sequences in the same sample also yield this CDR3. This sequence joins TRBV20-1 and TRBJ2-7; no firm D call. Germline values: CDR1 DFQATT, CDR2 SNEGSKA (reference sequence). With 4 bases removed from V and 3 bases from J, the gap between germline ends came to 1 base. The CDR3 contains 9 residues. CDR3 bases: TGCAGTGCTAACTACGAGCAGTACTTC. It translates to CSANYEQYF.

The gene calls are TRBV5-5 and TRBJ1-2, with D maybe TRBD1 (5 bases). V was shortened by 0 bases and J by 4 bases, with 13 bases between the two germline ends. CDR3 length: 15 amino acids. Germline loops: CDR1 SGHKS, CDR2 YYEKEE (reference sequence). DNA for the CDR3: TGTGCCAGCAGCTTGGCAAGGGGCCCCTCCTATGGCTACACCTTC. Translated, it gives CASSLARGPSYGYTF.

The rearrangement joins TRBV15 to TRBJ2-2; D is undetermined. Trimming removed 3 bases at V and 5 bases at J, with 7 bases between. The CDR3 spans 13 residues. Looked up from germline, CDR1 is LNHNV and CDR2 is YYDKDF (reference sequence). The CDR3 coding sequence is TGTGCCACCAGCAGTACAAGAACCGGGGAGCTGTTTTTT. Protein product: CATSSTRTGELFF.

This CDR3 reads CASSIRDGNYGYTF. CDR3 bases: TGTGCCAGCAGCATTCGGGACGGAAACTATGGCTACACCTTC. The J gene is TRBJ1-2, the V gene TRBV9, with D perhaps matching TRBD1 (5 bases). The germline gives CDR1 SGDLS, CDR2 YYNGEE. V lost 4 bases to trimming and J lost 2 bases, with 12 bases between them. The CDR3 length is 14 residues.

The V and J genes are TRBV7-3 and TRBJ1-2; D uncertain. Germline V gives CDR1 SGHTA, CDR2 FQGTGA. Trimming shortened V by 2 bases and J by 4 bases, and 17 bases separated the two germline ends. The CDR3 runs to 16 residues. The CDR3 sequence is CASSLGPATLGYGYTF. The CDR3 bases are TGTGCCAGCAGCTTAGGCCCGGCAACTCTAGGCTATGGCTACACCTTC.